A selection of T cell receptor beta chains follows, all from one sample in a study of T cell responses to AZD1222 COVID-19 vaccine. Generated by immunoSEQ multiplex PCR, the TCRdb table keeps only in-frame clones and is missing some. The data show 120,000 or so clones, with roughly 90% seen just once and about 7.8% held by the top ten. Sequenced material: peripheral blood, taken on day 0 of AZD1222 vaccination. Source of these receptors: an adult in good health. Both conserved end residues are part of each CDR3.

V	length	J	CDR3
TRBV28	14	TRBJ1-5	CASSSPGRGQPQHF
TRBV2	15	TRBJ1-2	CASSDGSQGVRGYTF
TRBV28	12	TRBJ2-1	CASSPPGLARFF
TRBV18	17	TRBJ2-7	CASSPKQWTASSYEQYF
TRBV29-1	14	TRBJ2-5	CSVARLAGGETQYF
TRBV5-1	13	TRBJ1-1	CASRVEGSTEAFF
TRBV25-1	13	TRBJ2-1	CASSDAAYNEQFF
TRBV7-9	16	TRBJ1-2	CASSSGGPRLFYGYTF
TRBV28	17	TRBJ2-3	CASSGLRGGTSTDTQYF
TRBV5-4	16	TRBJ2-5	CASSPGGQGRKETQYF
TRBV28	15	TRBJ2-1	CASSLATSGVNEQFF
TRBV5-4	15	TRBJ2-7	CASSLAGTQSYEQYF
TRBV5-1	14	TRBJ1-2	CASSSSGQVYGYTF
TRBV28	13	TRBJ2-7	CASSWDSSYEQYF
TRBV19	16	TRBJ2-6	CASSIVGLSGANVLTF
TRBV5-4	15	TRBJ1-2	CASSLESRDGYGYTF
TRBV19	13	TRBJ1-1	CASTHSLVTEAFF
TRBV27	16	TRBJ2-3	CASSPRAGMGLDTQYF
TRBV6-2/TRBV6-3	15	TRBJ2-3	CASSLRGGLTDTQYF
TRBV29-1	14	TRBJ1-1	CSVEDQSRGTEAFF
TRBV20-1	11	TRBJ1-1	CSARGITEAFF
TRBV6-5	15	TRBJ2-7	CASSFSQGLSYEQYF